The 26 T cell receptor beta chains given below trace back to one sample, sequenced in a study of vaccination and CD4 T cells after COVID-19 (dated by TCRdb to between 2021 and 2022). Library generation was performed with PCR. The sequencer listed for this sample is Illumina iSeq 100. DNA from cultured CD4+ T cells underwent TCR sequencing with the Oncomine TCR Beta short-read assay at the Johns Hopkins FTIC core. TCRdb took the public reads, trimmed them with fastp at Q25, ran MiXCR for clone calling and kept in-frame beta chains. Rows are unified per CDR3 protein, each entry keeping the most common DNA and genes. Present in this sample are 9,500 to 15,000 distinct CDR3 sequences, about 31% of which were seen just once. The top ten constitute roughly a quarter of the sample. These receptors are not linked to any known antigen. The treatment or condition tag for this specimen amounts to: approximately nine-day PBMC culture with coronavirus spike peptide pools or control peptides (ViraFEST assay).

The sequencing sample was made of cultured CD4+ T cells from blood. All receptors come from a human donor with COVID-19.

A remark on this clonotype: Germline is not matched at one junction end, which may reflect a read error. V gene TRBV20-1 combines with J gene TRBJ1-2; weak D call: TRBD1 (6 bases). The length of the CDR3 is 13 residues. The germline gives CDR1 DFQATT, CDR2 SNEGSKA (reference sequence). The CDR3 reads CSAARDGGYGYAF. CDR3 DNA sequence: TGCAGTGCGGCTAGGGACGGGGGCTATGGCTACGCCTTC.

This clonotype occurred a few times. The CDR3 loop is CASSETTGRGAFF. The CDR3 DNA is TGTGCCAGCAGCGAAACGACAGGGCGGGGAGCTTTCTTT. This chain connects TRBV6-1 to TRBJ1-1, with TRBD1 matching 7 bases. The CDR3 runs to 13 residues. Per the germline V gene, CDR1 is MNHNS and CDR2 is SASEGT. V was pared by 6 bases and J by 10 bases, with 11 bases of the junction left unmatched.

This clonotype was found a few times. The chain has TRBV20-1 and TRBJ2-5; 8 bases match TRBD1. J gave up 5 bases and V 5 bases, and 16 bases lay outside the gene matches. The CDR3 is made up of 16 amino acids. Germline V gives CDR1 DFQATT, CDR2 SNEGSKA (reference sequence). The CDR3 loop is CSAQARDRPTSETQYF. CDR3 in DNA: TGCAGTGCTCAGGCTCGGGACAGGCCGACGAGCGAGACCCAGTACTTC.

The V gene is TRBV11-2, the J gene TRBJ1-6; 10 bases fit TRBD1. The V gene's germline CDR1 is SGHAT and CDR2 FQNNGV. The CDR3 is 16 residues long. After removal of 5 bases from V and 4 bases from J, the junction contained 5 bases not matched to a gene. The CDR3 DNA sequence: TGTGCCAGCAGCCGGGGGACAGGGGCTTATAATTCACCCCTCCACTTT. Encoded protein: CASSRGTGAYNSPLHF.

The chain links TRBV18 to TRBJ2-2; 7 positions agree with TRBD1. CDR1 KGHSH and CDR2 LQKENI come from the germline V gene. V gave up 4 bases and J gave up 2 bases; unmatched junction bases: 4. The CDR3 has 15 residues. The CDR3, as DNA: TGTGCCAGCTCACAACGGGACAGAAACACCGGGGAGCTGTTTTTT. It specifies CASSQRDRNTGELFF. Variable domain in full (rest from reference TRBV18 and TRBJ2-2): NAGVMQNPRHLVRRRGQEARLRCSPMKGHSHVYWYRQLPEEGLKFMVYLQKENIIDESGMPKERFSAEFPKEGPSILRIQQVVRGDSAAYFCASSQRDRNTGELFFGEGSRLTVL.

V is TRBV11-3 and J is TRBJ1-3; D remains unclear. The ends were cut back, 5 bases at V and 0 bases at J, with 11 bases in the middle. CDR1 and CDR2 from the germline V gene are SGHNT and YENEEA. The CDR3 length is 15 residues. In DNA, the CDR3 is TGTGCCAGCAGCCTCTTCGGGCCCTCTGGAAACACCATATATTTT. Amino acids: CASSLFGPSGNTIYF.

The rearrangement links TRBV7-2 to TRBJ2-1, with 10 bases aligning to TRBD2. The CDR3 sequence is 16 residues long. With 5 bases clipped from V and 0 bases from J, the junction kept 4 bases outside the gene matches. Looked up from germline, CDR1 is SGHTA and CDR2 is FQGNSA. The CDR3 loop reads CASSASGGSSYNEQFF. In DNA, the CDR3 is TGTGCCAGCAGCGCTAGCGGGGGAAGCTCCTACAATGAGCAGTTCTTC.

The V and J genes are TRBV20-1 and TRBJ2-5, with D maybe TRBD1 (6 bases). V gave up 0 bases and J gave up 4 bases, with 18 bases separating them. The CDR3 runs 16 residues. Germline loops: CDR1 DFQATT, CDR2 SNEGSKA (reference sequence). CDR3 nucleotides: TGCAGTGCTAGAGACGCTCTTCAGGGGAATAGAGAGACCCAGTACTTC. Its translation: CSARDALQGNRETQYF.

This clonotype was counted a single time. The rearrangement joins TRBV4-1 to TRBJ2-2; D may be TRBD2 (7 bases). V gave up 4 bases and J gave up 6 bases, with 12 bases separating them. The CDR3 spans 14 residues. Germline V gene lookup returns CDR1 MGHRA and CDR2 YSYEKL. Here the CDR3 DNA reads TGCGCCAGCAGCCGACCGGGGGGCCCCGGGGAGCTGTTTTTT. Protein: CASSRPGGPGELFF.

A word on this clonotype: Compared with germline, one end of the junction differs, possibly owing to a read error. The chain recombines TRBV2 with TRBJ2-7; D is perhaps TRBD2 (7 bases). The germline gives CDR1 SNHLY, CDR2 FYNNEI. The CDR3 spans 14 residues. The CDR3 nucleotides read TGTGCCAGCAGTGACAGGGGAGGGCTTTCCGAGCGGTACTTC. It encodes CASSDRGGLSERYF.

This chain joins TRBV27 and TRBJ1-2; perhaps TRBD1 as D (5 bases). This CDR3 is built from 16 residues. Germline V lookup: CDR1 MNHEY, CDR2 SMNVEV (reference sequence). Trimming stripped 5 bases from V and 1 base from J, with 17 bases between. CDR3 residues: CASSNRTLGLNYGYTF. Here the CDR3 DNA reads TGTGCCAGCAGTAACCGAACACTGGGACTTAACTATGGCTACACCTTC.

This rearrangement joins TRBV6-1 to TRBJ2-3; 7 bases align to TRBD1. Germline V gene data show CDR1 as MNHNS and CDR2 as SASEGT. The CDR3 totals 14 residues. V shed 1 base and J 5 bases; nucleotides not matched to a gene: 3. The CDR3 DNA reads TGTGCCAGCAGTGAAGTAGGGGGCGTAGATACGCAGTATTTT. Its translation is CASSEVGGVDTQYF.

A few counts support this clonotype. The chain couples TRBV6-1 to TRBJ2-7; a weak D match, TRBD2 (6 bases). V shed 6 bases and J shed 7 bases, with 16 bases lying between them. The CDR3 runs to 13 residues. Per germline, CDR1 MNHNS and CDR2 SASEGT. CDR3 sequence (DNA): TGTGCCAGCAGGGAGGGACGGGGGAGTGAGCAGTACTTC. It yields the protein CASREGRGSEQYF.

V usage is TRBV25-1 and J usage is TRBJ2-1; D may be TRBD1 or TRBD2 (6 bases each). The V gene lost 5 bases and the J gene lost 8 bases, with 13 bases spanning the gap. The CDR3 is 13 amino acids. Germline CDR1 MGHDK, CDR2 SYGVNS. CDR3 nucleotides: TGTGCCAGCAGTTTACCCGGGGGCCATGAGCAGTTCTTC. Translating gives CASSLPGGHEQFF. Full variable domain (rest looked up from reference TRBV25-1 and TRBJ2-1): EADIYQTPRYLVIGTGKKITLECSQTMGHDKMYWYQQDPGMELHLIHYSYGVNSTEKGDLSSESTVSRIRTEHFPLTLESARPSHTSQYLCASSLPGGHEQFFGPGTRLTVL.

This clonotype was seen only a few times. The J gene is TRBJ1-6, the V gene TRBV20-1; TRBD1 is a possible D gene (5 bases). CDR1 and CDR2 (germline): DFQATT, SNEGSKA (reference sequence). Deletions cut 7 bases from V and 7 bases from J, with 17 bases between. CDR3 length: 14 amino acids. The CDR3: CSGPQGPANSPLHF. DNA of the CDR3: TGCAGTGGGCCCCAGGGACCCGCGAATTCACCCCTCCACTTT.

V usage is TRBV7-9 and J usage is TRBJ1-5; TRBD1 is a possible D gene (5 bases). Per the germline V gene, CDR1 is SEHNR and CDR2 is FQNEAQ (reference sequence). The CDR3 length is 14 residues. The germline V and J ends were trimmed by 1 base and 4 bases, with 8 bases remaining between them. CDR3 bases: TGTGCCAGCAGCTTAGGGTCAGGGAATCAGCCCCAGCATTTT. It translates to CASSLGSGNQPQHF.

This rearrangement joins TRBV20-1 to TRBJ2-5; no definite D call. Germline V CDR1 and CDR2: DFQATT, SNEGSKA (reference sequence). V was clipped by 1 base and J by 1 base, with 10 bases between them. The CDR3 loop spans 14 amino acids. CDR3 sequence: CSARVTSGQETQYF. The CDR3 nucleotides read TGCAGTGCTAGAGTCACGTCGGGCCAAGAGACCCAGTACTTC.

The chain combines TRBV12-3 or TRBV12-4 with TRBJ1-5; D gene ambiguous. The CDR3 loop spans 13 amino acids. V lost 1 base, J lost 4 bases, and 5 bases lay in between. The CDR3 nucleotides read TGTGCCAGCAGTTTAGGATCGAATCAGCCCCAGCATTTT. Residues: CASSLGSNQPQHF.

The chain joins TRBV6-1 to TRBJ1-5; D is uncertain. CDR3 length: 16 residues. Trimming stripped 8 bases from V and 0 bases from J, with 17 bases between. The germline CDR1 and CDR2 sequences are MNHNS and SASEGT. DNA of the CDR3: TGTGCCAGCTCGGAGGAATCCCCTCTTAGCAATCAGCCCCAGCATTTT. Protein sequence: CASSEESPLSNQPQHF.

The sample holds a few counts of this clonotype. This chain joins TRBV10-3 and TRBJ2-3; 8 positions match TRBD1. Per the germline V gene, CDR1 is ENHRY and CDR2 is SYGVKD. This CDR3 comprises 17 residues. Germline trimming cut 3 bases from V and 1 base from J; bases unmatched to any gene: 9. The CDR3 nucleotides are TGTGCCATCAGTGACCATCCCGGGACAGGCGGCACAGATACGCAGTATTTT. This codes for CAISDHPGTGGTDTQYF.

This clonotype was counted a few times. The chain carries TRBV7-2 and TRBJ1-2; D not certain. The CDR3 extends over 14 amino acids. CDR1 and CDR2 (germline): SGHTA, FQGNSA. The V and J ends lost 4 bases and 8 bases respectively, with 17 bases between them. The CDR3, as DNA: TGTGCCAGCAGCTCGACGACCGCCACCTGGGGCTACACCTTC. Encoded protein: CASSSTTATWGYTF.

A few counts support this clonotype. The CDR3 sequence: CASSLGPSGGPPAETQYF. The CDR3, as DNA: TGCGCCAGCAGCTTGGGACCTAGCGGGGGGCCCCCAGCGGAGACCCAGTACTTC. This chain joins TRBV5-1 and TRBJ2-5; 11 bases fit TRBD2. Looked up from germline, CDR1 is SGHRS and CDR2 is YFSETQ. This CDR3 contains 18 residues. V was pared by 0 bases and J by 5 bases, with 12 bases of the junction left unmatched.

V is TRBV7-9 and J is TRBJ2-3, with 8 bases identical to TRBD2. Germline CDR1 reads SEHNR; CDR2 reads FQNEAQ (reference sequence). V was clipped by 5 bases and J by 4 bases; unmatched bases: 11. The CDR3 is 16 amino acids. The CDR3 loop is CASSKGRGGLADTQYF. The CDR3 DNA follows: TGTGCCAGCAGCAAAGGACGGGGGGGCCTCGCAGATACGCAGTATTTT.

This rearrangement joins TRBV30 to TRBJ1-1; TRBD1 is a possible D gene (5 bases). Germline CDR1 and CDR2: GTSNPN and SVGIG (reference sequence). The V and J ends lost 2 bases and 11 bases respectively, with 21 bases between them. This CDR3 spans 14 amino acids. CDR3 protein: CAWSKGQPMTRAFF. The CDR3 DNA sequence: TGTGCCTGGAGTAAGGGGCAGCCGATGACACGGGCTTTCTTT.

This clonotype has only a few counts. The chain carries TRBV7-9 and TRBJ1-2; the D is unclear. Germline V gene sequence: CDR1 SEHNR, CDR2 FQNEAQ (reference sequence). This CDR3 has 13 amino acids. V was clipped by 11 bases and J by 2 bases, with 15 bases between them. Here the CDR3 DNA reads TGTGCCGTTCACGAGTCGGTAAACTATGGCTACACCTTC. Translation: CAVHESVNYGYTF. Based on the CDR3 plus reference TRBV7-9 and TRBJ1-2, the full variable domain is DTGVSQNPRHKITKRGQNVTFRCDPISEHNRLYWYRQTLGQGPEFLTYFQNEAQLEKSRLLSDRFSAERPKGSFSTLEIQRTEQGDSAMYLCAVHESVNYGYTFGSGTRLTVV.

The CDR3 coding sequence is TGTGCCAGCAGTTCGAGCGGGGGCACAGATACGCAGTATTTT. It is translated as CASSSSGGTDTQYF. The genes are TRBV12-3 or TRBV12-4 and TRBJ2-3, with 7 bases lining up with TRBD2. Germline trimming cut 4 bases from V and 1 base from J; bases unmatched to any gene: 2. This CDR3 has 14 residues.